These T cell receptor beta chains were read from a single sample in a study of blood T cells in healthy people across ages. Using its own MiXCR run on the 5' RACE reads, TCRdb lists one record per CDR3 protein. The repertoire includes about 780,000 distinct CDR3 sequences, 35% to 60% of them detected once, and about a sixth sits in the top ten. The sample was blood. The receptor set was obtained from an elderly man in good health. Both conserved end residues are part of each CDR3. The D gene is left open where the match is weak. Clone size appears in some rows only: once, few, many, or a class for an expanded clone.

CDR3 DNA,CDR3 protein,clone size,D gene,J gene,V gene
TGTGCCAGCAGCTTAGCCGGAATGAGCTCCTACGAGCAGTACTTC,CASSLAGMSSYEQYF,many,NA,TRBJ2-7,TRBV7-2
TGTGCCAGCAGTTGGACTAGCGGGTCCTCCTACAATGAGCAGTTCTTC,CASSWTSGSSYNEQFF,NA,TRBD2,TRBJ2-1,TRBV28
TGTGCCGGCGATTACAATGAGCAGTTCTTC,CAGDYNEQFF,NA,NA,TRBJ2-1,TRBV27
TGTGCCAGCAGTGACAACAGCAATCAGCCCCAGCATTTT,CASSDNSNQPQHF,many,NA,TRBJ1-5,TRBV12-3/TRBV12-4
TGTGCCAGCAGCTTGGGTACAGCGAACACCTATGGCTACACCTTC,CASSLGTANTYGYTF,few,NA,TRBJ1-2,TRBV5-5
TGTGCCAGCAGCTTAGCCCTTGGAGGCGAGCAGTACTTC,CASSLALGGEQYF,few,NA,TRBJ2-7,TRBV7-2
TGTGCCAGCTCAGCATCCCGGGACAGGGGGGTCACTGAAGCTTTCTTT,CASSASRDRGVTEAFF,NA,TRBD1,TRBJ1-1,TRBV18
TGCGCCAGCAGCCAGCAGAGTGCAGATACGCAGTATTTT,CASSQQSADTQYF,NA,NA,TRBJ2-3,TRBV4-1
TGTGCCTGGAGCGCCCCATGGACGGAGACCCAGTACTTC,CAWSAPWTETQYF,few,NA,TRBJ2-5,TRBV30
TGTGCCAGCAGCCCCGAAGCAGGGGCGCCCGATACGCAGTATTTT,CASSPEAGAPDTQYF,NA,NA,TRBJ2-3,TRBV11-3
TGCGCCAGCAGCACACCGGGACAGAACTATGGCTACACCTTC,CASSTPGQNYGYTF,few,TRBD1,TRBJ1-2,TRBV5-1
TGTGCCAGCAGCCTTACAGGGTTAGGAGAGACCCAGTACTTC,CASSLTGLGETQYF,few,NA,TRBJ2-5,TRBV5-4
TGTGCCAGCAGCTCCGCGAGCGGGGGAGGCACAGATACGCAGTATTTT,CASSSASGGGTDTQYF,few,TRBD2,TRBJ2-3,TRBV7-2
TGTGCCAGCAGCCAACTAGCGGACAATGAGCAGTTCTTC,CASSQLADNEQFF,medium-sized,TRBD2,TRBJ2-1,TRBV3-1
TGTGCCAGCAGCCACACCAAGGACGCGGGAGGGCCGGCACGGGAGCAGTTCTTC,CASSHTKDAGGPAREQFF,NA,TRBD2,TRBJ2-1,TRBV4-2
TGTGCCAGCAGGTCCGGGACAGGGGGTGATCAGCCCCAGCATTTT,CASRSGTGGDQPQHF,few,TRBD1,TRBJ1-5,TRBV6-2/TRBV6-3
TGTGCCAGCTTAGCGGATTACTCCTACGAGCAGTACTTC,CASLADYSYEQYF,NA,NA,TRBJ2-7,TRBV6-2/TRBV6-3
TGTGCCAGCAGCTTAGGTAGCGGGGTCTACGAGCAGTACTTC,CASSLGSGVYEQYF,NA,TRBD2,TRBJ2-7,TRBV7-2
TGTGCCAGCAGCAGTCGGGACAGAGGAGATACGCAGTATTTT,CASSSRDRGDTQYF,NA,NA,TRBJ2-3,TRBV21-1
TGCAGTGCCACCACTAGCTCTATAGATACGCAGTATTTT,CSATTSSIDTQYF,NA,NA,TRBJ2-3,TRBV20-1
TGTGCCAGCAGCGCCATAGGGGGGGTCAATGAGCAGTACTTC,CASSAIGGVNEQYF,NA,NA,TRBJ2-5,TRBV7-3
TGTGCCAGTCAACGCGGGACCTACGAGCAGTACTTC,CASQRGTYEQYF,NA,NA,TRBJ2-7,TRBV11-3
TGTGCCAGCAGTTCCCGGGTGGCTAATGAAAAACTGTTTTTT,CASSSRVANEKLFF,NA,NA,TRBJ1-4,TRBV12-3/TRBV12-4
TGTGCCAGCAGCTTAGCCCCTGGACTAAGCGGGGGCACAGATACGCAGTATTTT,CASSLAPGLSGGTDTQYF,NA,TRBD2,TRBJ2-3,TRBV7-9
TGCGCCAGCAGAGAAGGCCTAGCGGGAGAAGATACGCAGTATTTT,CASREGLAGEDTQYF,NA,TRBD2,TRBJ2-3,TRBV5-1
TGTGCCAGCAGCGTAGGTCTGGGCTCGAACACTGAAGCTTTCTTT,CASSVGLGSNTEAFF,few,NA,TRBJ1-1,TRBV9
TGTGCCAGCTCACCAGGGACTAGCGGGGCCTTTAATGAGCAGTTCTTC,CASSPGTSGAFNEQFF,NA,TRBD2,TRBJ2-1,TRBV18
TGTGCCAGCAGCTCCAGGGGCCTAAAACAGGGGGCAGGAGATACGCAGTATTTT,CASSSRGLKQGAGDTQYF,NA,TRBD1,TRBJ2-3,TRBV7-9
TGTGCCAGCAGTTTGTTCCAAGGAACCCTCTATGGCTACACCTTC,CASSLFQGTLYGYTF,NA,NA,TRBJ1-2,TRBV12-3/TRBV12-4
TGTGCCAGCAGCCGAGGAGGCGGTACTAATGAAAAACTGTTTTTT,CASSRGGGTNEKLFF,few,NA,TRBJ1-4,TRBV3-1
TGTGCCAGCAGCAAAGACAGGGGTTATGAGCAGTTCTTC,CASSKDRGYEQFF,NA,TRBD1,TRBJ2-1,TRBV3-1
TGCAGCGGTGAGGTAGAGACCCAGTACTTC,CSGEVETQYF,NA,NA,TRBJ2-5,TRBV29-1
TGCAGTGCTAGGGGTATACACACAGATACGCAGTATTTT,CSARGIHTDTQYF,NA,NA,TRBJ2-3,TRBV20-1
TGCAGTGCCGGGGGACAGGGTCCGGGAGGGCGCAATGAGCAGTTCTTC,CSAGGQGPGGRNEQFF,many,NA,TRBJ2-1,TRBV20-1
TGCAGTGCTCTGTTGGGAAGCAGAAGCACAGATACGCAGTATTTT,CSALLGSRSTDTQYF,NA,NA,TRBJ2-3,TRBV20-1
TGTGCCAGCAGTTTAGGGGGAAACACTGAAGCTTTCTTT,CASSLGGNTEAFF,many,NA,TRBJ1-1,TRBV12-3/TRBV12-4
TGCAGCGTTGAAGAGGCCAGGAATACGCAGTATTTT,CSVEEARNTQYF,NA,NA,TRBJ2-3,TRBV29-1
TGTGCCAGTAGTTTATGGGACAGCTATGGCTACACCTTC,CASSLWDSYGYTF,NA,TRBD1,TRBJ1-2,TRBV12-3/TRBV12-4
TGTGCCACCAGTGAACGGGACAGGGCTACCTACAATGAGCAGTTCTTC,CATSERDRATYNEQFF,few,TRBD1,TRBJ2-1,TRBV24-1
TGTGCCAGCAGTGAATCTGGAGTTCTTCTCGGCGAGCAGTACTTC,CASSESGVLLGEQYF,NA,NA,TRBJ2-7,TRBV25-1
TGCAGTGCTAGAGACCAGGGGGCCTCTTCCTACGAGCAGTACTTC,CSARDQGASSYEQYF,many,TRBD1,TRBJ2-7,TRBV20-1
TGCAGTGCTACCCAGAGCAATCAGCCCCAGCATTTT,CSATQSNQPQHF,once,NA,TRBJ1-5,TRBV20-1
TGTGCCAGCAGTGGGGTCTTGGGAGGGCGAGATACGCAGTATTTT,CASSGVLGGRDTQYF,once,TRBD2,TRBJ2-3,TRBV25-1
TGCAGCGTTGTTGCCAGGGGCTACGAGCAGTACTTC,CSVVARGYEQYF,NA,NA,TRBJ2-7,TRBV29-1
TGCAGTGCTAGAGTTGTCGGGAGGGCCAGGGAGACCCAGTACTTC,CSARVVGRARETQYF,few,TRBD2,TRBJ2-5,TRBV20-1
TGTGCCAGCAGCTTACTAGCGGGAGATCACGACGAGCAGTACTTC,CASSLLAGDHDEQYF,few,TRBD2,TRBJ2-7,TRBV7-2
TGCAGTGCTAGTAACCCTAGCGGGAGGGCGGGCAATGAGCAGTTCTTC,CSASNPSGRAGNEQFF,NA,TRBD2,TRBJ2-1,TRBV20-1
TGTGCCAGCAGCGCTTCAGGGACTAGAATCAATGAGCAGTTCTTC,CASSASGTRINEQFF,NA,TRBD2,TRBJ2-1,TRBV9
TGTGCCATCAGCTCAGGGGCCAATCAGCCCCAGCATTTT,CAISSGANQPQHF,NA,NA,TRBJ1-5,TRBV10-3
TGCAGCGTTGAAGACAACAATGAGCAGTTCTTC,CSVEDNNEQFF,NA,NA,TRBJ2-1,TRBV29-1
TGCGCCAGCAGCCAAGAACGACTAGCGGGAGGTTTGAAAAACATTCAGTACTTC,CASSQERLAGGLKNIQYF,few,TRBD2,TRBJ2-4,TRBV4-1